These T cell receptor beta chains were read from a single sample in a study of blood T cell repertoires in COVID-19. Profiled with immunoSEQ multiplex PCR; TCRdb holds only in-frame clones, not every one. The sample lists about 200,000 clones; more than 80% were seen once. The sequenced material came from peripheral blood. Receptors originate from a woman aged 80 or older with COVID-19, enrolled during active disease. CDR3s include the opening cysteine and the closing phenylalanine or tryptophan. A D gene is named only where the DNA matches it firmly. The listing skips clone size in some rows; elsewhere it reads once, few, many or a size class.

D: TRBD1
V: TRBV24-1
length: 15
size: -
J: TRBJ1-5
DNA: TGTGCCACCAGCCCCAGGGGGGAGAGCAATCAGCCCCAGCATTTT
CDR3: CATSPRGESNQPQHF

D: -
V: TRBV18
length: 15
size: -
J: TRBJ2-1
DNA: TGTGCCAGCTCACAGAATACACAAATGTGGAATGAGCAGTTCTTC
CDR3: CASSQNTQMWNEQFF

D: -
V: TRBV28
length: 15
size: -
J: TRBJ2-2
DNA: TGTGCCAGCAGACCTGTGACAGGTTTGACCGGGGAGCTGTTTTTT
CDR3: CASRPVTGLTGELFF

D: TRBD1
V: TRBV5-1
length: 14
size: -
J: TRBJ1-5
DNA: TGCGCCAGCAGCTTAGGACAGGCGGGCCAGCCCCAGCATTTT
CDR3: CASSLGQAGQPQHF

D: -
V: TRBV19
length: 11
size: -
J: TRBJ1-1
DNA: TGTGCCAGTTTCGGTTATACTGAAGCTTTCTTT
CDR3: CASFGYTEAFF

D: TRBD1
V: TRBV28
length: 16
size: -
J: TRBJ1-1
DNA: TGTGCCAGCAGTGAATACACAGGGGAACGGAACACTGAAGCTTTCTTT
CDR3: CASSEYTGERNTEAFF

D: -
V: TRBV3-1/TRBV3-2
length: 13
size: -
J: TRBJ2-1
DNA: TGTGCCAGCAGCCAAGCCCTCATCAGTGAGCAGTTCTTC
CDR3: CASSQALISEQFF

D: TRBD1
V: TRBV5-1
length: 15
size: -
J: TRBJ2-5
DNA: TGCGCCAGCAGCCTTACCGGACAGGGTGGGGAGACCCAGTACTTC
CDR3: CASSLTGQGGETQYF

D: -
V: TRBV7-8
length: 13
size: -
J: TRBJ1-1
DNA: TGTGCCAGCAGCTTAGAAAGGGGGACTGAAGCTTTCTTT
CDR3: CASSLERGTEAFF

D: -
V: TRBV2
length: 12
size: -
J: TRBJ1-2
DNA: TGTGCCAGCAGTGATCCCCTCGGGGGCTACACCTTC
CDR3: CASSDPLGGYTF

D: -
V: TRBV9
length: 15
size: -
J: TRBJ1-2
DNA: TGTGCCAGCAGCGTAAATCTACAGGCCATCTATGGCTACACCTTC
CDR3: CASSVNLQAIYGYTF

D: -
V: TRBV7-9
length: 15
size: -
J: TRBJ1-4
DNA: TGTGCCAGCAGTCCATGGGAGGCTACTAATGAAAAACTGTTTTTT
CDR3: CASSPWEATNEKLFF

D: -
V: TRBV5-1
length: 16
size: -
J: TRBJ2-2
DNA: TGCGCCAGCAGCTCCGCTAGCGCTACGAACACCGGGGAGCTGTTTTTT
CDR3: CASSSASATNTGELFF

D: -
V: TRBV2
length: 14
size: -
J: TRBJ1-5
DNA: TGTGCCAGCAGTCCTGACGGGAGCTATCAGCCCCAGCATTTT
CDR3: CASSPDGSYQPQHF

D: -
V: TRBV6-1
length: 14
size: -
J: TRBJ2-7
DNA: TGTGCCAGCAGTGAACTAGTAACGACCTACGAGCAGTACTTC
CDR3: CASSELVTTYEQYF

D: -
V: TRBV5-5
length: 15
size: -
J: TRBJ1-4
DNA: TGTGCCAGCAGCTTTTCGGGACAAGGAGGTGAAAAACTGTTTTTT
CDR3: CASSFSGQGGEKLFF

D: TRBD1
V: TRBV6-5
length: 16
size: -
J: TRBJ1-4
DNA: TGTGCCAGCAGTTCGACAGGGGGCTCCCGCTCGGGGAAACTGTTTTTT
CDR3: CASSSTGGSRSGKLFF

D: TRBD1
V: TRBV29-1
length: 14
size: -
J: TRBJ2-7
DNA: TGCAGCGTTCTGCTGGGACAGTCCTCCTACGAGCAGTACTTC
CDR3: CSVLLGQSSYEQYF

D: TRBD1
V: TRBV10-1
length: 14
size: -
J: TRBJ1-1
DNA: TGCGCCAGCAGTGTGGGACAGGGGTCGACTGAAGCTTTCTTT
CDR3: CASSVGQGSTEAFF

D: -
V: TRBV15
length: 14
size: -
J: TRBJ2-3
DNA: TGTGCCACCTCCGACAGGAAGGGCACAGATACGCAGTATTTT
CDR3: CATSDRKGTDTQYF

D: -
V: TRBV2
length: 16
size: -
J: TRBJ1-3
DNA: TGTGCCAGCAGTGAAGGAGGGCGTCTCTCTGGAAACACCATATATTTT
CDR3: CASSEGGRLSGNTIYF

D: TRBD1
V: TRBV7-9
length: 15
size: -
J: TRBJ1-1
DNA: TGTGCCAGCAGCTTATACGGGACAGTGAACACTGAAGCTTTCTTT
CDR3: CASSLYGTVNTEAFF

D: TRBD1
V: TRBV2
length: 17
size: -
J: TRBJ2-7
DNA: TGTGCCAGCAGTCCGGGACAGGGGGCTTTCTACCTTCTCCTAGGAGGCTTC
CDR3: CASSPGQGAFYLLLGGF

D: -
V: TRBV9
length: 13
size: -
J: TRBJ2-5
DNA: TGTGCCAGCAGCCTCGGGGGTTCAGAGACCCAGTACTTC
CDR3: CASSLGGSETQYF

D: TRBD1
V: TRBV6-1
length: 16
size: -
J: TRBJ2-3
DNA: TGTGCCAGCAGTGAAGCGGGGGGACAGGGGACAGATACGCAGTATTTT
CDR3: CASSEAGGQGTDTQYF

D: -
V: TRBV28
length: 14
size: -
J: TRBJ1-6
DNA: TGTGCCAGCAGTTCGCAGGGCGATAATTCACCCCTCCACTTT
CDR3: CASSSQGDNSPLHF

D: -
V: TRBV5-6
length: 11
size: few
J: TRBJ2-1
DNA: TGTGCCAGCAGCTCGTATAGCGAGCAGTTCTTC
CDR3: CASSSYSEQFF

D: TRBD2
V: TRBV9
length: 15
size: -
J: TRBJ2-2
DNA: TGTGCCAGCAGCGTTCGGGACTACCCCACCGGGGAGCTGTTTTTT
CDR3: CASSVRDYPTGELFF

D: -
V: TRBV21-1
length: 15
size: few
J: TRBJ2-4
DNA: TGTGCCAGCAGCAAAGGCCGGGTGGGCAAAAACATTCAGTACTTC
CDR3: CASSKGRVGKNIQYF

D: TRBD2
V: TRBV6-4
length: 15
size: -
J: TRBJ2-1
DNA: TGTGCCAGCAGTGATAATAGCGGGATGTGGGGTGAGCAGTTCTTC
CDR3: CASSDNSGMWGEQFF

D: TRBD1
V: TRBV6-5
length: 14
size: -
J: TRBJ2-7
DNA: TGTGCCAGCAGGGCCCAGGGGGCCTCCTACGAGCAGTACTTC
CDR3: CASRAQGASYEQYF

D: TRBD1
V: TRBV7-9
length: 15
size: many
J: TRBJ2-6
DNA: TGTGCCAGCAGGGTACAGGGGAACGGGGCCAACGTCCTGACTTTC
CDR3: CASRVQGNGANVLTF

D: TRBD1
V: TRBV5-1
length: 16
size: -
J: TRBJ1-1
DNA: TGCGCCAGTTCCACGGGACAGGGGAACCCCAACACTGAAGCTTTCTTT
CDR3: CASSTGQGNPNTEAFF

D: TRBD1
V: TRBV18
length: 17
size: -
J: TRBJ1-4
DNA: TGTGCCAGCTCACGGGACAGGGCAAGTTCAACTAATGAAAAACTGTTTTTT
CDR3: CASSRDRASSTNEKLFF

D: -
V: TRBV3-1/TRBV3-2
length: 15
size: few
J: TRBJ2-1
DNA: TGTGCCAGCAGCCAAGAGGGGGCCGCGGACAATGAGCAGTTCTTC
CDR3: CASSQEGAADNEQFF

D: TRBD1
V: TRBV5-1
length: 15
size: -
J: TRBJ2-1
DNA: TGCGCCAGCAGCTTGTTGGGACAGGGCTACAATGAGCAGTTCTTC
CDR3: CASSLLGQGYNEQFF

D: TRBD1
V: TRBV5-1
length: 15
size: -
J: TRBJ1-1
DNA: TGCGCCAGCAGCTACCATGGGACAGGGGACACTGAAGCTTTCTTT
CDR3: CASSYHGTGDTEAFF

D: -
V: TRBV6-5
length: 12
size: -
J: TRBJ1-1
DNA: TGTGCCACCGCTCTACAGGGCCCAGACGCTTTCTTT
CDR3: CATALQGPDAFF

D: -
V: TRBV7-8
length: 16
size: -
J: TRBJ2-1
DNA: TGTGCCAGCAGCTTCCAGTTCCTCGGAGAGATCGATGAGCAGTTCTTC
CDR3: CASSFQFLGEIDEQFF

D: -
V: TRBV7-8
length: 14
size: -
J: TRBJ2-1
DNA: TGTGCCAGCAGCTTAGCGGAGGGGATACGCGAGCAGTTCTTC
CDR3: CASSLAEGIREQFF

D: -
V: TRBV7-7
length: 12
size: -
J: TRBJ1-2
DNA: TGTGCTAGCAGCCAGCGATCCAACGGCTACACCTTC
CDR3: CASSQRSNGYTF

D: TRBD1
V: TRBV2
length: 15
size: -
J: TRBJ1-5
DNA: TGTGCCAGCAGTCAGGGGGCGTGGGGCAATCAGCCCCAGCATTTT
CDR3: CASSQGAWGNQPQHF

D: -
V: TRBV27
length: 14
size: -
J: TRBJ1-6
DNA: TGTGCCAGCAGTTTAGGGGCTCCGAATTCACCCCTCCACTTT
CDR3: CASSLGAPNSPLHF

D: TRBD1
V: TRBV12-3/TRBV12-4
length: 12
size: -
J: TRBJ2-7
DNA: TGTGCCAGCAGTCCCGGACAGGGCCGGGGGTACTTC
CDR3: CASSPGQGRGYF

D: -
V: TRBV19
length: 15
size: -
J: TRBJ1-2
DNA: TGTGCCAGTAGTTTATCGATCGGAGGCCACTATGGCTACACCTTC
CDR3: CASSLSIGGHYGYTF

D: TRBD1
V: TRBV9
length: 13
size: few
J: TRBJ1-6
DNA: TGTGCCAGCAGCACTGGACAGGTTTCACCCCTCCACTTT
CDR3: CASSTGQVSPLHF

D: -
V: TRBV9
length: 14
size: few
J: TRBJ1-4
DNA: TGTGCCAGCAGCTCTCAGGGTGGTAATGAAAAACTGTTTTTT
CDR3: CASSSQGGNEKLFF

D: TRBD1
V: TRBV7-9
length: 14
size: -
J: TRBJ1-2
DNA: TGTGCCAGCAGCTTAAGGGACAGTTCGCGGGGCTACACCTTC
CDR3: CASSLRDSSRGYTF

D: -
V: TRBV7-9
length: 15
size: -
J: TRBJ2-1
DNA: TGTGCCAGCAGCTTCTCCCTCTTCGCCTACAATGAGCAGTTCTTC
CDR3: CASSFSLFAYNEQFF

D: TRBD1
V: TRBV5-1
length: 15
size: -
J: TRBJ1-1
DNA: TGCGCCAGCAGCTTGGTGACAGGGGGGAACACTGAAGCTTTCTTT
CDR3: CASSLVTGGNTEAFF

D: -
V: TRBV5-1
length: 12
size: -
J: TRBJ1-2
DNA: TGCGCCAGCAGCTCAGGGTACTATGGCTACACCTTC
CDR3: CASSSGYYGYTF

D: -
V: TRBV21-1
length: 14
size: -
J: TRBJ1-1
DNA: TGTGCCAGCAGCTCCCGAGAATGGAGGGATGAAGCTTTCTTT
CDR3: CASSSREWRDEAFF

D: -
V: TRBV2
length: 14
size: -
J: TRBJ1-6
DNA: TGTGCCAGCAGGACCGGGGCGGGAGGATCACCCCTCCACTTT
CDR3: CASRTGAGGSPLHF

D: TRBD1
V: TRBV25-1
length: 15
size: -
J: TRBJ1-5
DNA: TGTGCCAGCAGCCAGACAGGGGTCGGCAATCAGCCCCAGCATTTT
CDR3: CASSQTGVGNQPQHF